This record looks at one T cell receptor beta chain sequence and its context. The CDR3 runs 12 residues. From germline, CDR1 is SEHNR and CDR2 FQNEAQ (reference sequence). V was pared by 2 bases and J by 17 bases, with 15 bases between. The data originate from a study of OX40 agonist ivuxolimab in advanced cancers. Whole-study context: Patients were given ivuxolimab, an antibody that agonizes OX40 (CD134). The dose-escalation cohort was just under 85% male, with a mean age of approximately 62 years, ranging about 23 to 90.

Measured with immunoSEQ multiplex PCR; TCRdb has only the in-frame clones, and not every one. The sample yields 50,000 to 60,000 clones, about 85% seen once. Here the sequenced sample was CD4+ or CD8+ T cells sorted from blood, taken in a trial of the OX40 agonist ivuxolimab. V is TRBV7-9 and J is TRBJ1-4, with D perhaps matching TRBD1 (5 bases). The receptor was derived from an adult with an advanced solid tumor such as melanoma, head and neck, liver or kidney cancer. The CDR3 sequence: CASSLSGSGLFF. CDR3 coding DNA: TGTGCCAGCAGCTTATCGGGTTCAGGGCTCTTTTTT.